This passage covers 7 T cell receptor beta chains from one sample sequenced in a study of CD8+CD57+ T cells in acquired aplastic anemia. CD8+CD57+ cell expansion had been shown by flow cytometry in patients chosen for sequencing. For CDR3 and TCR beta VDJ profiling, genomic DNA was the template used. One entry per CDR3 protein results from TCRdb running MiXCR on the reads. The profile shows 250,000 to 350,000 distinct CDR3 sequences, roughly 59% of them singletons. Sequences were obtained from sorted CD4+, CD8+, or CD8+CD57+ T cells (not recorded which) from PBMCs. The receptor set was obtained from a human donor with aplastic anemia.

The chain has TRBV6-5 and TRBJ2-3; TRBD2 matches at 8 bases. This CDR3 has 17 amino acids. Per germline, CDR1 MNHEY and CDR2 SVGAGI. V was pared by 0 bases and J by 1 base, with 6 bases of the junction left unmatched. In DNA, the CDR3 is TGTGCCAGCAGTTACTCTCTAGCGGGTGAACGCACAGATACGCAGTATTTT. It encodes CASSYSLAGERTDTQYF.

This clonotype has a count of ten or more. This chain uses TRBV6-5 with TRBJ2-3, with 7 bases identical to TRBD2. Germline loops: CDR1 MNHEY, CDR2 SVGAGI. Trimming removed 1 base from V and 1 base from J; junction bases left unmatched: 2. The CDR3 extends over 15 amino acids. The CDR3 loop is CASSYWGRGTDTQYF. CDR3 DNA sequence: TGTGCCAGCAGTTACTGGGGGAGGGGCACAGATACGCAGTATTTT.

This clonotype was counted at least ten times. The CDR3 is CASSQGPSNTEAFF. The DNA of the CDR3 is TGTGCCAGCAGCCAAGGACCGTCGAACACTGAAGCTTTCTTT. This chain uses TRBV3-1 with TRBJ1-1; D uncertain. Deletions cut 1 base from V and 1 base from J, with 7 bases between. CDR1 is LGHDT, CDR2 YNNKEL, per germline (reference sequence). The length of the CDR3 is 14 residues.

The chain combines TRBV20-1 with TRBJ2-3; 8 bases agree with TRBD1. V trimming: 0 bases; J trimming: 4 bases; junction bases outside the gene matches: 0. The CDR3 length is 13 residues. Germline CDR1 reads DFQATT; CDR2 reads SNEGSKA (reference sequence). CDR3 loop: CSARETGADTQYF. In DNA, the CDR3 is TGCAGTGCTAGAGAGACAGGGGCAGATACGCAGTATTTT.

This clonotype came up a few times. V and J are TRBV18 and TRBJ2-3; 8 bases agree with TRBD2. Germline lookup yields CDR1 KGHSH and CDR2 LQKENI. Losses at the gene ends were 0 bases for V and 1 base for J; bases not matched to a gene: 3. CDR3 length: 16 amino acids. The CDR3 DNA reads TGTGCCAGCTCACCACCGGGAGCGGGAGGCACAGATACGCAGTATTTT. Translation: CASSPPGAGGTDTQYF.

The CDR3: CAISGTRNVREQYF. The CDR3, as DNA: TGTGCCATCAGTGGTACTCGAAATGTACGCGAGCAGTACTTC. The chain joins TRBV10-3 to TRBJ2-7, with no clear D. Germline V gene sequence: CDR1 ENHRY, CDR2 SYGVKD. V was clipped by 4 bases and J by 6 bases, with 16 bases between them. This CDR3 is built from 14 residues.

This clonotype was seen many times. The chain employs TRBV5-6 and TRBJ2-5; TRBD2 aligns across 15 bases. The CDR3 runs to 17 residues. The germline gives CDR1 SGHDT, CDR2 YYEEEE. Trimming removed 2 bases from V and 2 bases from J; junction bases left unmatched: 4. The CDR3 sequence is CASSFLGTSGGQETQYF. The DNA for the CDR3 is TGTGCCAGCAGCTTTTTAGGGACTAGCGGGGGGCAAGAGACCCAGTACTTC.